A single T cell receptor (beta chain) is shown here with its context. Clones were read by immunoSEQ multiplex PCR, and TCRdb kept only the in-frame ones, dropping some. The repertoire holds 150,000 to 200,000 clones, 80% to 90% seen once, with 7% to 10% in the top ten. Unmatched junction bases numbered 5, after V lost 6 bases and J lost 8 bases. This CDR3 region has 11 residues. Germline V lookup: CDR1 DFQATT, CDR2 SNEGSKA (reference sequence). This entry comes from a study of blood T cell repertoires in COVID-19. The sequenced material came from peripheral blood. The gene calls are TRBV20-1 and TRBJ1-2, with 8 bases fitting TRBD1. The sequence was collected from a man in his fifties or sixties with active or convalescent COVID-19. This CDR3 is CSAARGQGYTF. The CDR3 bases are TGCAGTGCCGCCAGGGGGCAGGGCTACACCTTC.